This T cell receptor beta chain comes out of a study of Graves' ophthalmopathy and Graves' hyperthyroidism. Study-wide results and caveats: Blood shared most expanded thyroid clonotypes above 0.001 frequency.

A single count supports this clonotype. The antigen is undetermined. Uncontrolled infections, other autoimmune diseases, pregnancy or lactation barred patients from enrollment. The authors amplified TCR beta CDR3 regions, and they did so from RNA transcripts for repertoire sequencing. HTBI-primed RT-PCR formed the first round, and a multiplex PCR formed the second. One entry per CDR3 protein, called by TCRdb with MiXCR from the multiplex PCR reads. The sample shows around 520,000 distinct CDR3 sequences, about 35% of them seen only once. Germline V gives CDR1 SQVTM, CDR2 ANQGSEA. The CDR3 consists of 14 residues. The V gene end was trimmed by 2 bases and the J gene end by 11 bases; junction bases not matched to a gene: 8.

The V gene is TRBV29-1, the J gene TRBJ2-6, with TRBD1 matching over 8 bases. The TCR originated in an adult man with Graves' hyperthyroidism. The sequencing input was peripheral blood or thyroid tissue (not recorded which). CDR3 sequence (DNA): TGCAGCGTTGAAACAGGACAGGGTGCCCACGTCCTGACTTTC. Amino acid sequence: CSVETGQGAHVLTF.